This TCR beta chain came from a study of blood T cell repertoires in COVID-19. Study-wide background: Acute-phase and convalescent COVID-19 samples originated in the United States, Italy and Spain.

Authors' processing steps: For nucleated cells, counts were estimated from reference gene primer amplification. Sequencing used immunoSEQ multiplex PCR; TCRdb keeps in-frame clones, though not all of them. D and trimming were read from the DNA, whereas the V and J calls and clone size are those reported in that table. The sample has about 250,000 clones, roughly 84% seen once. The CDR3 consists of 13 residues. CDR1 and CDR2 from the germline V gene are KGHSH and LQKENI. The V and J ends lost 3 bases and 8 bases respectively, with 11 bases between them. What was sequenced was peripheral blood. The clonotype comes from a woman in her thirties or forties who had recovered from COVID-19. The chain has TRBV18 and TRBJ2-1; D is perhaps TRBD1 (5 bases). The chain's CDR3 is CASSPPAGYEQFF. CDR3 DNA sequence: TGTGCCAGCTCACCCCCTGCAGGGTATGAGCAGTTCTTC.